The subject of this entry is one T cell receptor beta chain. Germline lookup yields CDR1 SGHTA and CDR2 FQGNSA. With 0 bases clipped from V and 4 bases from J, the junction kept 5 bases outside the gene matches. This CDR3 has 16 amino acids. This entry comes from a study of blood T cell repertoires in COVID-19. At the level of the study: Sources were T cells, B-cell-depleted T cells, or PBMCs; the material itself was cDNA or gDNA.

The authors' processing: Amplification from reference gene primers served as the basis for estimated nucleated cell counts. Data came from immunoSEQ multiplex PCR; TCRdb stores just in-frame clones and leaves some out. V and J calls and clone size are given by that table; D and trimming were obtained from the DNA. Here the sample spans a few hundred thousand clones, around 87% being singletons. The clonotype originates from a woman in her 50s with COVID-19, enrolled during active disease. V and J are TRBV7-2 and TRBJ2-3; TRBD2 matches at 9 bases. The sequenced material came from peripheral blood. The CDR3 nucleotides read TGTGCCAGCAGCTTAGCCCTAGCGGGGAGGTCAGATACGCAGTATTTT. This gives the protein CASSLALAGRSDTQYF.